The clone carrying this T cell receptor (beta chain) appeared once. The sample is drawn from a study of blood T cell repertoires in COVID-19. Turning to the study itself: T cells, B-cell-depleted T cells, or PBMCs supplied cDNA or gDNA.

Trimming pared 1 base from V and 4 bases from J, leaving 10 bases between. Germline V gene lookup returns CDR1 SGHDN and CDR2 FVKESK. The CDR3 has 14 amino acids. In the original analysis: Reference gene primer amplification yielded estimated nucleated cell counts. Assay used: immunoSEQ multiplex PCR; TCRdb lists only in-frame clones, some missing. V, J and clone size derive from that table, while D and trimming were established from the DNA sequence. The sample has 300,000 or so clones, 89% seen once; the top ten hold under 3%. A COVID-19 case was met by exposed participants within 2 weeks before study entry.

The sample was PBMCs or T cells enriched from blood (not recorded which). This receptor was identified in a woman in her fifties or sixties who had been exposed to COVID-19. The rearrangement uses TRBV14 and TRBJ1-1; possibly TRBD1 for D (5 bases). CDR3 nucleotides: TGTGCCAGCAGCCAAGGGAGCAGGGCCACTGAAGCTTTCTTT. Protein product: CASSQGSRATEAFF.